The 15 T cell receptor beta chains reported below all come from one sample, sequenced in a study of T cells after yellow fever vaccination. TCRdb passed the 5' RACE reads through MiXCR, listing each CDR3 protein once. The sample has a few hundred thousand distinct CDR3 sequences; about a sixth are singletons. The sample was PBMCs, taken 5 to 6 days after the first yellow fever vaccination. These receptors were taken from a man aged 18 to 30 who received the YFV17D yellow fever vaccine.

V and J are TRBV2 and TRBJ1-5; 9 bases are shared with TRBD1. CDR3 size: 17 residues. From germline, CDR1 is SNHLY and CDR2 FYNNEI. V dropped 5 bases and J dropped 9; count of bases not matched to a gene: 17. The CDR3 region is CASSPDRGALGNRPQHF. The CDR3 nucleotides are TGTGCCAGCAGTCCGGACAGGGGCGCCCTCGGGAATAGGCCCCAGCATTTT. The entire variable domain, with the rest obtained from reference TRBV2 and TRBJ1-5, is as follows: EPEVTQTPSHQVTQMGQEVILRCVPISNHLYFYWYRQILGQKVEFLVSFYNNEISEKSEIFDDQFSVERPDGSNFTLKIRSTKLEDSAMYFCASSPDRGALGNRPQHFGDGTRLSIL.

There are a few counts of this clonotype. This chain joins TRBV20-1 and TRBJ2-1, with D hard to call. Germline V CDR1 and CDR2: DFQATT, SNEGSKA (reference sequence). This CDR3 has 13 amino acids. The V gene lost 2 bases and the J gene lost 7 bases, with 12 bases spanning the gap. DNA for the CDR3: TGCAGTGCTAGACGCCCGATCGTGAATGAGCAGTTCTTC. Protein product: CSARRPIVNEQFF.

The V and J genes are TRBV9 and TRBJ2-3; D is possibly TRBD2 (5 bases). Trimming cost V 4 bases and J 3 bases, with 12 bases left between them. Germline CDR1 reads SGDLS; CDR2 reads YYNGEE. The CDR3 contains 14 residues. The CDR3, as DNA: TGTGCCAGCAGCCCCGGGGTGATGACAGATACGCAGTATTTT. Translating gives CASSPGVMTDTQYF.

About this clonotype itself: The conserved closing phenylalanine or tryptophan is absent in this CDR3, likely reflecting a read error. This chain joins TRBV9 and TRBJ2-1; D possibly uses TRBD1 or TRBD2 (5 bases each). The V end lost 0 bases, the J end lost 7 bases, and 11 bases lay between the germline ends. This CDR3 has 14 residues. CDR1 SGDLS and CDR2 YYNGEE come from the germline V gene. The CDR3 region is CASSVARGENEQFS. The CDR3 coding sequence is TGTGCCAGCAGCGTAGCTCGAGGGGAAAATGAGCAGTTCTCC.

This clonotype appeared many times. J is TRBJ1-2 and V is TRBV20-1; 7 bases fit TRBD1. In germline, CDR1 is DFQATT, CDR2 SNEGSKA (reference sequence). The CDR3 is made up of 13 amino acids. Unmatched junction bases numbered 10, after V lost 8 bases and J lost 4 bases. The DNA of the CDR3 is TGCAGTACACGGGACAGTCTTACCTATGGCTACACCTTC. Amino acids: CSTRDSLTYGYTF.

The sample holds a few counts of this clonotype. This rearrangement joins TRBV11-1 to TRBJ1-6, with 8 bases lining up with TRBD1. J lost 8 bases, V lost 4 bases, and 19 bases had no gene match. Germline loops: CDR1 SGHAT, CDR2 FQDESV (reference sequence). The length of the CDR3 is 19 residues. The chain's CDR3 is CASSYRWVRGPNLHSPLHF. CDR3 DNA: TGTGCCAGCAGCTACCGATGGGTCAGGGGGCCAAATCTGCATTCACCCCTCCACTTT. The complete variable domain, with remaining parts taken from reference TRBV11-1 and TRBJ1-6, reads EAEVAQSPRYKITEKSQAVAFWCDPISGHATLYWYRQILGQGPELLVQFQDESVVDDSQLPKDRFSAERLKGVDSTLKIQPAELGDSAMYLCASSYRWVRGPNLHSPLHFGNGTRLTVT.

This chain joins TRBV6-5 and TRBJ2-3; maybe TRBD2 (6 bases). The V gene lost 0 bases and the J gene lost 4 bases, with 14 bases spanning the gap. The CDR3 has 16 residues. The germline V gene has CDR1 MNHEY and CDR2 SVGAGI. Written as DNA, the CDR3 is TGTGCCAGCAGTTACTCGATGGAGGGGATGGCAGATACGCAGTATTTT. Residues: CASSYSMEGMADTQYF.

The chain employs TRBV12-3 or TRBV12-4 and TRBJ1-6, with D perhaps TRBD1 (5 bases). This CDR3 spans 14 amino acids. Trimming stripped 6 bases from V and 6 bases from J, with 12 bases between. The CDR3 region has the DNA TGTGCCAGCAGCCGAGAAGGGGTTAATTCACCCCTCCACTTT. It translates to CASSREGVNSPLHF.

This clonotype was found a few times. The rearrangement uses TRBV20-1 and TRBJ2-5; TRBD2 aligns across 13 bases. Germline assignment: CDR1 DFQATT and CDR2 SNEGSKA (reference sequence). This CDR3 spans 16 amino acids. V lost 5 bases to trimming and J lost 4 bases; unmatched junction nucleotides: 10. CDR3 nucleotides: TGCAGTGCTCCCCCACTAGCGGGGGGGCGTAGAGAGACCCAGTACTTC. This codes for CSAPPLAGGRRETQYF.

In its sample, this clonotype was seen a few times. The chain has TRBV7-9 and TRBJ2-1, with TRBD1 identical over 9 bases. The CDR3 covers 15 residues. The germline V gene has CDR1 SEHNR and CDR2 FQNEAQ (reference sequence). Trimming took 5 bases from V and 4 from J; bases not matched to a gene: 6. The CDR3 DNA follows: TGTGCCAGCAGCCCCCGGACAGGGGTTTACAATGAGCAGTTCTTC. Translated, it gives CASSPRTGVYNEQFF.

The CDR3 sequence is CASSSARGSFF. Here the CDR3 DNA reads TGTGCCAGCAGTTCTGCCCGGGGGTCTTTCTTT. The chain carries TRBV12-3 or TRBV12-4 and TRBJ1-1; D might be TRBD1 (5 bases). The CDR3 spans 11 residues. V lost 4 bases, J lost 12 bases, and 12 bases lay in between.

This clonotype occurred a few times. The genes are TRBV11-1 and TRBJ2-5; 11 positions agree with TRBD2. In germline, CDR1 is SGHAT, CDR2 FQDESV (reference sequence). The CDR3 runs to 18 residues. J was trimmed by 5 bases and V by 3 bases; bases with no gene match: 14. DNA for the CDR3: TGTGCCAGCAGCTTCCGGACTAGCGGGTTCACCGAGGGGGAGACCCAGTACTTC. Its translation is CASSFRTSGFTEGETQYF.

The rearrangement links TRBV4-2 to TRBJ1-1; D might be TRBD1 (6 bases). Trimming cost V 1 base and J 4 bases, with 16 bases left between them. The V gene's germline CDR1 is LGHNA and CDR2 YNFKEQ. This CDR3 comprises 16 residues. In nucleotides, the CDR3 is TGTGCCAGCAGCCAAGCGCCGACAGGAGAATCCACTGAAGCTTTCTTT. Translating gives CASSQAPTGESTEAFF.

A few counts support this clonotype. This sequence joins TRBV7-2 and TRBJ2-5, with D unclear. Trimming removed 1 base from V and 3 bases from J, with 15 bases in between. This CDR3 is 16 amino acids long. Germline V gives CDR1 SGHTA, CDR2 FQGNSA. The CDR3 loop is CASSLGRLEVKETQYF. The CDR3 bases are TGTGCCAGCAGCTTAGGTCGGCTAGAGGTTAAAGAGACCCAGTACTTC.

This clonotype was seen many times. V is TRBV7-3 and J is TRBJ1-1; weak D call: TRBD1 (6 bases). Per germline, CDR1 SGHTA and CDR2 FQGTGA. V was cut by 5 bases and J by 10 bases, with 17 bases left in between. The CDR3 spans 13 residues. As DNA, the CDR3 is TGTGCCAGCAGCACCGACAGGAGTGTGGGAGCTTTCTTT. Translated: CASSTDRSVGAFF.